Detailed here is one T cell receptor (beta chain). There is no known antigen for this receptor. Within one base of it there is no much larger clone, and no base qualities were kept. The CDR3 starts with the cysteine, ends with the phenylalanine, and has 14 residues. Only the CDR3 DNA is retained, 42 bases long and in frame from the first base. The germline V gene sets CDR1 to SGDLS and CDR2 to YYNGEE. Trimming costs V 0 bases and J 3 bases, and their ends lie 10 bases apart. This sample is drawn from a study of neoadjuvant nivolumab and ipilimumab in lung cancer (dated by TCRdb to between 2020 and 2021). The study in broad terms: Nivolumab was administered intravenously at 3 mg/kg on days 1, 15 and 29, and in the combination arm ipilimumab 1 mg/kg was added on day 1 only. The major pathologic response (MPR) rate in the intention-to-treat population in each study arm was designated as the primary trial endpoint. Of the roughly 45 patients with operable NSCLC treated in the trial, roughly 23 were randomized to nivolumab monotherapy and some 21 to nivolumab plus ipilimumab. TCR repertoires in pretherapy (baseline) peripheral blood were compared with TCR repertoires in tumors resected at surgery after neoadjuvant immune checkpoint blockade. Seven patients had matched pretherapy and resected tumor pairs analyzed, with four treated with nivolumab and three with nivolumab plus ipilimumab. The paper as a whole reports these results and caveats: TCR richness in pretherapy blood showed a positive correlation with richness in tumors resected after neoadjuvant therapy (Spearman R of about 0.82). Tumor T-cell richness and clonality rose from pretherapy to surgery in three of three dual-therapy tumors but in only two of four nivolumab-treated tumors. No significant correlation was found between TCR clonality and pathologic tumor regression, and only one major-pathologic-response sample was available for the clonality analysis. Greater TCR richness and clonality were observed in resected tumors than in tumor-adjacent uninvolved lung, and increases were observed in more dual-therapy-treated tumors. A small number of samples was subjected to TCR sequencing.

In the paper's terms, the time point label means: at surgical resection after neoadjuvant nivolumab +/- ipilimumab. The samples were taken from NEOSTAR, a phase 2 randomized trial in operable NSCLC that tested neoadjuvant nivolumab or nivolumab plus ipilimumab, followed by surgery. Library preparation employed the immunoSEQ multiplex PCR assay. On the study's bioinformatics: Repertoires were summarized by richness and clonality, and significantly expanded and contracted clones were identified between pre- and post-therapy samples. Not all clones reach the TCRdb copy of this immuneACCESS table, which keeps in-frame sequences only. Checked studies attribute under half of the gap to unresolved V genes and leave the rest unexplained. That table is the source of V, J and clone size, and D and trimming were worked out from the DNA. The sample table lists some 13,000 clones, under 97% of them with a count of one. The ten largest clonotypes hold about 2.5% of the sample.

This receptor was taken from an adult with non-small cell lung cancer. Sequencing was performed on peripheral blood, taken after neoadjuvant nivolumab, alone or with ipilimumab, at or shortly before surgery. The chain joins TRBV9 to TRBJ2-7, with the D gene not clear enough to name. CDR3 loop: CASSVGASDYEQYF. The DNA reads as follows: TGTGCCAGCAGCGTAGGGGCATCCGACTACGAGCAGTACTTC.